The next 15 T cell receptor beta chains were all read from a single sample in a study of blood T cell repertoires in COVID-19. Assay: immunoSEQ multiplex PCR; the TCRdb copy retains only in-frame clones and omits some. The sample comprises some 96,000 clones, roughly nine tenths of which are singletons, and approximately 2.2% rests with the top ten. The specimen was peripheral blood. These receptors all stem from a man over 45 with active COVID-19.

J is TRBJ2-7 and V is TRBV6-5; 8 bases agree with TRBD1. J gave up 6 bases and V 6 bases, and 7 bases lay outside the gene matches. The germline V gene has CDR1 MNHEY and CDR2 SVGAGI. The CDR3 is 13 amino acids. The DNA of the CDR3 is TGTGCCAGCAGGGTGGGACAGGTTGCCGAGCAGTACGTC. This translates into CASRVGQVAEQYV.

The J gene is TRBJ1-1, the V gene TRBV9; no firm D call. This CDR3 contains 13 residues. V was pared by 1 base and J by 7 bases, with 11 bases between. The V gene's germline CDR1 is SGDLS and CDR2 YYNGEE. The DNA of the CDR3 is TGTGCCAGCAGCGTACTGGACGGGGTTGAAGCTTTCTTT. Translating gives CASSVLDGVEAFF.

This clone was found once. This chain connects TRBV12-3 or TRBV12-4 to TRBJ1-2; D unclear. Trimming left V 5 bases short and J 2 bases short, with 9 bases between. CDR3 size: 13 residues. The CDR3 region has the DNA TGTGCCAGCAGTACCTCGGGGAACTATGGCTACACCTTC. It codes for CASSTSGNYGYTF.

The rearrangement links TRBV2 to TRBJ1-1, with no clear D. V was clipped by 8 bases and J by 11 bases, with 18 bases between them. The CDR3 runs 12 residues. Germline CDR1 reads SNHLY; CDR2 reads FYNNEI. This CDR3 is CASLREDSRAFF. In DNA form, the CDR3 reads TGTGCCAGCTTGAGGGAGGACTCGAGGGCTTTCTTT.

V is TRBV7-2 and J is TRBJ2-3, with TRBD2 matching over 7 bases. The CDR3 loop spans 13 amino acids. V was clipped by 2 bases and J by 5 bases; unmatched bases: 1. Germline CDR1 is SGHTA and CDR2 is FQGNSA. The CDR3 coding sequence is TGTGCCAGCAGCTTAAGCGGGGTAGATACGCAGTATTTT. It encodes CASSLSGVDTQYF.

The chain employs TRBV7-9 and TRBJ1-1; 10 nucleotides match TRBD1. Germline V gene sequence: CDR1 SEHNR, CDR2 FQNEAQ (reference sequence). The CDR3 loop spans 18 amino acids. With V trimmed by 5 bases and J by 0 bases, 12 bases remained unmatched. The CDR3 protein is CASSHPGQGMEMNTEAFF. The CDR3, as DNA: TGTGCCAGCAGCCACCCGGGACAGGGGATGGAGATGAACACTGAAGCTTTCTTT.

The chain has TRBV5-1 and TRBJ2-5, with 7 bases identical to TRBD2. The CDR3 runs 14 residues. Trimming at V came to 9 bases and at J to 1 base, leaving 9 bases not matched to a gene. The germline CDR1 and CDR2 sequences are SGHRS and YFSETQ. In DNA form, the CDR3 reads TGCGCCACCAAGGATAGCGGGCGCCAAGAGACCCAGTACTTC. Its protein product is CATKDSGRQETQYF.

The J gene is TRBJ1-2, the V gene TRBV7-2; TRBD1 might be the D (5 bases). Trimming took 5 bases from V and 0 from J, leaving 10 bases between them. The length of the CDR3 is 14 residues. Germline CDR1 and CDR2: SGHTA and FQGNSA. CDR3 loop: CASSGQGANYGYTF. The CDR3 bases are TGTGCCAGCAGCGGGCAGGGTGCTAACTATGGCTACACCTTC.

This clone was seen a few times. This chain connects TRBV9 to TRBJ2-1; D is ambiguous. V dropped 2 bases and J dropped 10 bases, with 13 bases sitting between them. The CDR3 extends over 13 amino acids. CDR1 and CDR2 (germline): SGDLS, YYNGEE. The CDR3, as DNA: TGTGCCAGCAGCGTTACTGCTGCCGGGGAGCAGTTCTTC. This gives the protein CASSVTAAGEQFF.

The chain recombines TRBV10-2 with TRBJ2-7; 10 bases align to TRBD1. V trimming: 8 bases; J trimming: 4 bases; junction bases outside the gene matches: 5. The CDR3 runs to 13 residues. Germline V gives CDR1 WSHSY, CDR2 SAAADI. CDR3 amino acids: CASGDRGPYEQYV. DNA for the CDR3: TGCGCCAGCGGGGACAGGGGACCTTACGAGCAGTACGTC.

This clone has a single count. The J gene is TRBJ2-6, the V gene TRBV30, with D possibly being TRBD2 (5 bases). The CDR3 loop spans 14 amino acids. Germline V gene sequence: CDR1 GTSNPN, CDR2 SVGIG (reference sequence). With 7 bases removed from V and 3 bases from J, the gap between germline ends came to 13 bases. In nucleotides, the CDR3 is TGTGCCTTAATTCCCGGGGTTGGGGCCAACGTCCTGACTTTC. Translation gives CALIPGVGANVLTF.

The rearrangement uses TRBV11-2 and TRBJ2-1; no clear D gene. This CDR3 has 14 residues. Trimming pared 4 bases from V and 7 bases from J, leaving 14 bases between. Germline lookup yields CDR1 SGHAT and CDR2 FQNNGV. DNA for the CDR3: TGTGCCAGCAGCTCGGCTAGAGTCAATAATGAGCAGTTCTTC. It specifies CASSSARVNNEQFF.

The rearrangement joins TRBV12-3 or TRBV12-4 to TRBJ2-1, with D possibly being TRBD1 (7 bases). V gave up 6 bases and J gave up 8 bases, with 14 bases separating them. The length of the CDR3 is 13 residues. The CDR3 DNA follows: TGTGCCAGCAGCCAGGGGGGAGGTCATGAGCAGTTCTTC. It specifies CASSQGGGHEQFF.

The count of this clone is one. The chain has TRBV5-6 and TRBJ1-2; the match to TRBD1 covers 9 bases. After removal of 4 bases from V and 4 bases from J, the junction contained 5 bases not matched to a gene. Germline CDR1 reads SGHDT; CDR2 reads YYEEEE. The CDR3 contains 14 residues. CDR3 sequence (DNA): TGTGCCAGCAGCAAACAGGGGGCCTTCTATGGCTACACCTTC. This encodes CASSKQGAFYGYTF. The full variable domain, rest sourced from reference TRBV5-6 and TRBJ1-2, is DAGVTQSPTHLIKTRGQQVTLRCSPKSGHDTVSWYQQALGQGPQFIFQYYEEEERQRGNFPDRFSGHQFPNYSSELNVNALLLGDSALYLCASSKQGAFYGYTFGSGTRLTVV.

The rearrangement uses TRBV5-1 and TRBJ1-4; D is possibly TRBD1 (6 bases). Trimming pared 7 bases from V and 12 bases from J, leaving 22 bases between. This CDR3 region has 14 residues. From germline, CDR1 is SGHRS and CDR2 YFSETQ. The CDR3 region has the DNA TGCGCCAGCCTTCGGGGGGCGGGGAGGGTGGAACTGTTTTTT. Translated, it gives CASLRGAGRVELFF. Full variable domain (missing parts from reference TRBV5-1 and TRBJ1-4): KAGVTQTPRYLIKTRGQQVTLSCSPISGHRSVSWYQQTPGQGLQFLFEYFSETQRNKGNFPGRFSGRQFSNSRSEMNVSTLELGDSALYLCASLRGAGRVELFFGSGTQLSVL.